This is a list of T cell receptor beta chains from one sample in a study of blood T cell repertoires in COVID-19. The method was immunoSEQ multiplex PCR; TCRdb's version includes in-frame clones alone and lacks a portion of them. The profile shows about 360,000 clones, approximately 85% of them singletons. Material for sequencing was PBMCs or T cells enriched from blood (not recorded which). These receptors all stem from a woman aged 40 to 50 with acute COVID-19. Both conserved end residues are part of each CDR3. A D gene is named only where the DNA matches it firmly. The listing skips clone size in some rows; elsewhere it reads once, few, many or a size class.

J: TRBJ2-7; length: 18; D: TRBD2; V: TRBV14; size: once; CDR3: CASSQEEEVGLDPYEQYF; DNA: TGTGCCAGCAGCCAAGAGGAGGAGGTAGGACTAGACCCCTACGAGCAGTACTTC
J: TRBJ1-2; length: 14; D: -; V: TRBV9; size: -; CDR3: CASSVRGGFDGYTF; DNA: TGTGCCAGCAGCGTGAGGGGGGGCTTCGATGGCTACACCTTC
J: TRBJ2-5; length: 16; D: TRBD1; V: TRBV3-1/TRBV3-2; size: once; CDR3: CASIPRQGRGQETQYF; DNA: TGTGCCAGCATCCCTAGACAGGGAAGGGGGCAAGAGACCCAGTACTTC
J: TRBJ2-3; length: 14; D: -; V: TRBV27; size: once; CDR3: CASSLVLVGDTQYF; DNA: TGTGCCAGCAGTTTAGTACTAGTTGGTGATACGCAGTATTTT
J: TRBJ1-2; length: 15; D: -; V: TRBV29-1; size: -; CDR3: CSVEDTYGRYYGYTF; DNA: TGCAGCGTTGAAGATACGTATGGCAGATACTATGGCTACACCTTC
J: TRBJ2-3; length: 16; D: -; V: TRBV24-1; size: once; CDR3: CATSDSRPVSGDTQYF; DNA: TGTGCCACCAGTGATTCGCGGCCCGTCAGCGGGGATACGCAGTATTTT
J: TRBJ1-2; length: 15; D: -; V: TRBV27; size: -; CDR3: CASSLQGRGFYGYTF; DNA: TGTGCCAGCAGTTTACAAGGCAGGGGATTCTATGGCTACACCTTC
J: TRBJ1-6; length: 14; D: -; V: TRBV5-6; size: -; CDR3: CASSLQPPNSPLHF; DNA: TGTGCCAGCAGCTTACAACCACCGAATTCACCCCTCCACTTT
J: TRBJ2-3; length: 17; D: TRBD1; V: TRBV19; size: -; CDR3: CASSMLLRQGYTDTQYF; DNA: TGTGCCAGTAGTATGTTGTTGAGACAGGGATACACAGATACGCAGTATTTT
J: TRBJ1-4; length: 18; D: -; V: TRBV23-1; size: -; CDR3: CASSQSGETIPTNEKLFF; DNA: TGCGCCAGCAGTCAATCCGGGGAAACCATACCAACTAATGAAAAACTGTTTTTT
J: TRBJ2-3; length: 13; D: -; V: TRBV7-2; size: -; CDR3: CASSQFTTDTQYF; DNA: TGTGCCAGCAGCCAGTTTACGACAGATACGCAGTATTTT